This T cell receptor beta chain is from a study of blood T cell repertoires in COVID-19. Overall study context: Samples of COVID-19 (acute and convalescent) were obtained from the United States, Italy and Spain.

There are a few counts of this clone. Here immunoSEQ multiplex PCR was the method, and the copy in TCRdb shows in-frame clones only, minus some. Here the sample spans 130,000 to 150,000 clones, about 80% being singletons. Losses at the gene ends were 3 bases for V and 5 bases for J; bases not matched to a gene: 8. CDR1 and CDR2 (germline): SGDLS, YYNGEE. The CDR3 length is 15 residues. The sample taken for sequencing was peripheral blood. This rearrangement joins TRBV9 to TRBJ2-1; TRBD2 matches at 7 bases. This receptor was obtained from a human donor in a cohort sampled during active COVID-19. The CDR3 DNA follows: TGTGCCAGCAGCGCGGTAGCGGGCCTTAACAATGAGCAGTTCTTC. Protein product: CASSAVAGLNNEQFF. The variable domain in full, with the rest retrieved from reference TRBV9 and TRBJ2-1, is DSGVTQTPKHLITATGQRVTLRCSPRSGDLSVYWYQQSLDQGLQFLIQYYNGEERAKGNILERFSAQQFPDLHSELNLSSLELGDSALYFCASSAVAGLNNEQFFGPGTRLTVL.